This TCR beta chain came from a study of T cells in Graves' hyperthyroidism and ophthalmopathy. CDR3 length equals 14 residues. The germline V gene encodes CDR1 SGHTA and CDR2 FQGNSA. The source material, RNA transcripts, was used to amplify TCR beta CDR3 regions. Initially, a first-round RT-PCR of the TCR CDR3 employed the HTBI primer set. TCRdb recomputed calls from the multiplex PCR reads with MiXCR, one row per CDR3 protein. The sample lists under 700,000 distinct CDR3 sequences; 35% to 55% were seen once. Patients counted as stable if ophthalmopathy did not develop within 18 months. For this clonotype: Given a much more abundant clone one base away, this may be a read error.

The receptor was isolated from a woman aged 18-29 years with Graves' hyperthyroidism. Source material: peripheral blood or thyroid tissue (not recorded which). The rearrangement links TRBV7-2 to TRBJ1-4; 7 bases fit TRBD1. The CDR3 DNA is TGTGCCAGCAGCTTAGCGGGACAGTACGAAAAACTGCTTTTT. Residues: CASSLAGQYEKLLF.